These T cell receptor beta chains were read from a single sample in a study of regulatory T cells in long-lasting Graves disease. Each CDR3 protein gets one entry after TCRdb re-called the multiplex PCR reads with MiXCR. The sample consists of roughly 450,000 distinct CDR3 sequences, about 20% of them appearing once. This sample comprised peripheral blood mononuclear cells (PBMCs), obtained when the disease was refractory, from a patient treated with antithyroid drugs. The receptors stem from a female donor with Graves disease. The CDR3 runs from the conserved cysteine through the conserved F or W. Fields, in order: CDR3 length, D gene, clone size, J gene, V gene, CDR3 DNA, CDR3 protein. D genes are given only for firm matches. Size is omitted from some rows. Given values are once, few, many or a class for expanded clones.

length: 13; D: -; size: many; J: TRBJ1-2; V: TRBV28; DNA: TGTGCCAGCAGTTTAGGTCAGGTGGATGGCTACACCTTC; CDR3: CASSLGQVDGYTF
length: 17; D: TRBD1; size: -; J: TRBJ1-5; V: TRBV6-9; DNA: TGTGCCAGCAGTTTCATGAGAGGACAGGGAGGCAATCAGCCCCAGCATTTT; CDR3: CASSFMRGQGGNQPQHF
length: 15; D: TRBD1; size: few; J: TRBJ2-2; V: TRBV15; DNA: TGTGCCACCAGCAGAGGGGACAGGGGGACCGGGGAGCTGTTTTTT; CDR3: CATSRGDRGTGELFF
length: 16; D: -; size: many; J: TRBJ1-2; V: TRBV2; DNA: TGTGCCAGCACTCCCCGGGACCGACGTGCCCGCTATGGCTACACCTTC; CDR3: CASTPRDRRARYGYTF
length: 15; D: TRBD1; size: many; J: TRBJ2-3; V: TRBV7-2; DNA: TGTGCCAGCAGCTTATCGTGGACAGGGTCAGATACGCAGTATTTT; CDR3: CASSLSWTGSDTQYF
length: 17; D: -; size: -; J: TRBJ2-1; V: TRBV7-8; DNA: TGTGCCAGCAGTCGTACCCCCCCTAGACAGGACTACAATGAGCAGTTCTTC; CDR3: CASSRTPPRQDYNEQFF
length: 15; D: -; size: many; J: TRBJ1-6; V: TRBV7-2; DNA: TGTGCCAGCAGCCCAATTGGGCAGACCAATTCACCCCTCCACTTT; CDR3: CASSPIGQTNSPLHF
length: 13; D: -; size: many; J: TRBJ1-1; V: TRBV28; DNA: TGTGCCAGCAGTGTCCAGGCGGACGCTGAAGCTTTCTTT; CDR3: CASSVQADAEAFF
length: 15; D: -; size: -; J: TRBJ1-1; V: TRBV28; DNA: TGTGCCAGCATTGGGGGATGGGGGGCGCCCACTGAAGCTTTCTTT; CDR3: CASIGGWGAPTEAFF
length: 14; D: -; size: many; J: TRBJ1-2; V: TRBV28; DNA: TGTGCCAGCAGTTTAATGACGGAGGGCTATGGCTACACCTTC; CDR3: CASSLMTEGYGYTF
length: 12; D: -; size: few; J: TRBJ2-1; V: TRBV11-1; DNA: TGTGCCAGCAGCCCAGAGGGTAATGAGCAGTTCTTC; CDR3: CASSPEGNEQFF
length: 16; D: TRBD1; size: many; J: TRBJ2-7; V: TRBV7-2; DNA: TGTGCCAGCAGCTCCCTCCCGGGACAGGGAACCTACGAGCAGTACTTC; CDR3: CASSSLPGQGTYEQYF
length: 13; D: -; size: -; J: TRBJ2-2; V: TRBV7-2; DNA: TGTGCCAGCAGCTTAGGCACAGACCAGGAGCTGTTTTTT; CDR3: CASSLGTDQELFF
length: 12; D: -; size: few; J: TRBJ2-7; V: TRBV5-1; DNA: TGCGCCAGCAGCTTAGGGTCCGGCGAGCAGTACTTC; CDR3: CASSLGSGEQYF
length: 13; D: -; size: -; J: TRBJ1-1; V: TRBV20-1; DNA: TGCAGTGCTAGATGGGGGGATAACACTGAAGCTTTCTTT; CDR3: CSARWGDNTEAFF
length: 14; D: -; size: -; J: TRBJ1-2; V: TRBV11-2; DNA: TGTGCCAGCAGCTTAGCCAGGTTCGACTATGGCTACACCTTC; CDR3: CASSLARFDYGYTF
length: 11; D: -; size: few; J: TRBJ1-5; V: TRBV19; DNA: TGTGCCAGTAGTGCTCTTGGCAGGAGGCATTTT; CDR3: CASSALGRRHF
length: 13; D: TRBD1; size: many; J: TRBJ2-7; V: TRBV28; DNA: TGTGCCAGCAGTCCGGGACAGTCCTACGAGCAGTACTTC; CDR3: CASSPGQSYEQYF
length: 13; D: TRBD2; size: many; J: TRBJ2-7; V: TRBV12-3/TRBV12-4; DNA: TGTGCCAGCAGGGGACTAGCGGCCTACGAGCAGTACTTC; CDR3: CASRGLAAYEQYF
length: 13; D: TRBD1; size: many; J: TRBJ1-3; V: TRBV7-2; DNA: TGTGCCAGCAGCTTCGACAGGGGGAGCACCATATATTTT; CDR3: CASSFDRGSTIYF
length: 16; D: TRBD2; size: many; J: TRBJ2-5; V: TRBV6-5; DNA: TGTGCCAGCAGTTACTCGATCGGCGGGGGCCAAGAGACCCAGTACTTC; CDR3: CASSYSIGGGQETQYF
length: 16; D: -; size: many; J: TRBJ2-7; V: TRBV7-2; DNA: TGTGCCAGCAGCTTAGTCGTAATGACTGGGGGGTTGGGGCAGTACTTC; CDR3: CASSLVVMTGGLGQYF
length: 15; D: -; size: many; J: TRBJ2-5; V: TRBV29-1; DNA: TGCAGCGTCAAGGGGTCGGAAGAATCGATGAAGACCCAGTACTTC; CDR3: CSVKGSEESMKTQYF
length: 15; D: TRBD2; size: many; J: TRBJ2-5; V: TRBV13; DNA: TGTGCCAGCAGTTCGACTAGCCGGGACCAAGAGACCCAGTACTTC; CDR3: CASSSTSRDQETQYF
length: 14; D: TRBD1; size: many; J: TRBJ1-1; V: TRBV5-1; DNA: TGCGCCAGCAGCTTGGGACAGGGGGCGTCGGAGGCTTTCTTT; CDR3: CASSLGQGASEAFF
length: 15; D: -; size: few; J: TRBJ1-1; V: TRBV20-1; DNA: TGCAGTGCTAGAGATCAGGCGGGAATGAACACTGAAGCTTTCTTT; CDR3: CSARDQAGMNTEAFF
length: 15; D: TRBD1; size: -; J: TRBJ2-2; V: TRBV9; DNA: TGTGCCAGCAGCGTAGGGACAGGCCTCACCGGGGAGCTGTTTTTT; CDR3: CASSVGTGLTGELFF
length: 10; D: -; size: -; J: TRBJ2-7; V: TRBV28; DNA: TGTGCCAGCAGTAATGGAACGGGGTACTTC; CDR3: CASSNGTGYF
length: 14; D: TRBD1; size: -; J: TRBJ2-4; V: TRBV2; DNA: TGTGCCAGCAGTCTGAGGACAGGCATAAGCATTCAGTACTTC; CDR3: CASSLRTGISIQYF
length: 13; D: -; size: many; J: TRBJ2-7; V: TRBV20-1; DNA: TGCAGTGCTGGCGGCGGACAGTCCTACGAGCAGTACTTC; CDR3: CSAGGGQSYEQYF
length: 15; D: TRBD1; size: many; J: TRBJ2-5; V: TRBV28; DNA: TGTGCCAGCAGTCCGCGGGACAGGGGGCGAGAGACCCAGTACTTC; CDR3: CASSPRDRGRETQYF
length: 14; D: -; size: -; J: TRBJ1-1; V: TRBV19; DNA: TGTGCCAGTACCCCCCGGGACCTGAACACTGAAGCTTTCTTT; CDR3: CASTPRDLNTEAFF
length: 15; D: TRBD1; size: many; J: TRBJ2-5; V: TRBV20-1; DNA: TGCAGTGCTCCATCGGACAGGGGGTTAAGGGAGACCCAGTACTTC; CDR3: CSAPSDRGLRETQYF
length: 16; D: -; size: few; J: TRBJ1-5; V: TRBV19; DNA: TGTGCCAGTAGTACCGGGTTCCGGGGTGGCAATCAGCCCCAGCATTTT; CDR3: CASSTGFRGGNQPQHF
length: 12; D: -; size: many; J: TRBJ2-5; V: TRBV7-2; DNA: TGTGCCAGCAGCCCTCCCACGGAGACCCAGTACTTC; CDR3: CASSPPTETQYF
length: 16; D: TRBD2; size: few; J: TRBJ2-1; V: TRBV28; DNA: TGTGCCAGCAGAGTCGGACTAGCGGAGACCTACAATGAGCAGTTCTTC; CDR3: CASRVGLAETYNEQFF
length: 16; D: TRBD1; size: many; J: TRBJ1-2; V: TRBV9; DNA: TGTGCCAGCAGCGTAGGTTGGCAGGGGGCGTCGGATGGCTACACCTTC; CDR3: CASSVGWQGASDGYTF
length: 14; D: -; size: -; J: TRBJ2-7; V: TRBV4-1; DNA: TGCGCCAGCAGCCAGGGGCCGAGCTCCTACGAGCAGTACTTC; CDR3: CASSQGPSSYEQYF
length: 14; D: -; size: -; J: TRBJ1-4; V: TRBV19; DNA: TGTGCCAGTACCTCCGGTGCCCCCAATGAAAAACTGTTTTTT; CDR3: CASTSGAPNEKLFF
length: 15; D: TRBD2; size: many; J: TRBJ2-5; V: TRBV20-1; DNA: TGCAGTGCTAGTGGGACTAGCGGGGGACAAGAGACCCAGTACTTC; CDR3: CSASGTSGGQETQYF
length: 12; D: -; size: -; J: TRBJ2-1; V: TRBV20-1; DNA: TGCAGTGCTATCGCGGGGAACAATGAGCAGTTCTTC; CDR3: CSAIAGNNEQFF
length: 13; D: -; size: -; J: TRBJ1-1; V: TRBV5-1; DNA: TGCGCCGGCAGCTTGGCCGAGGCAGGCGCCGCTTTCTTT; CDR3: CAGSLAEAGAAFF
length: 14; D: -; size: many; J: TRBJ1-1; V: TRBV29-1; DNA: TGCAGCGCCTCAGGCGCCGATATGAACACTGAAGCTTTCTTT; CDR3: CSASGADMNTEAFF
length: 16; D: -; size: many; J: TRBJ2-5; V: TRBV28; DNA: TGTGCCAGCACCTCTTCGGGGCGGGGTAACCAAGAGACCCAGTACTTC; CDR3: CASTSSGRGNQETQYF
length: 13; D: TRBD1; size: many; J: TRBJ1-4; V: TRBV28; DNA: TGTGCCACAGATAGGCCAGGGGGTGAAAAACTGTTTTTT; CDR3: CATDRPGGEKLFF
length: 15; D: -; size: -; J: TRBJ2-6; V: TRBV29-1; DNA: TGCAGCGTTGAAGAGGGGATCTCTGGGGCCAACGTCCTGACTTTC; CDR3: CSVEEGISGANVLTF
length: 15; D: TRBD2; size: -; J: TRBJ2-7; V: TRBV20-1; DNA: TGCAGTGCCGTGCTAAGGACTAGCGGGACAGGGGAGCAGTACTTC; CDR3: CSAVLRTSGTGEQYF
length: 14; D: -; size: many; J: TRBJ1-1; V: TRBV3-1; DNA: TGTGCCAGCAGCCATACCCCGGGGAACACTGAAGCTTTCTTT; CDR3: CASSHTPGNTEAFF
length: 14; D: -; size: many; J: TRBJ2-4; V: TRBV12-3/TRBV12-4; DNA: TGTGCCAGCAGCCTTGGGGAAGCCAAAAACATTCAGTACTTC; CDR3: CASSLGEAKNIQYF
length: 15; D: -; size: few; J: TRBJ1-5; V: TRBV7-8; DNA: TGTGCCAGCAGCTTATCAGGACATAGCAATCAGCCCCAGCATTTT; CDR3: CASSLSGHSNQPQHF
length: 16; D: TRBD2; size: -; J: TRBJ2-2; V: TRBV7-2; DNA: TGTGCCAGCAGCTTCGGGGGAGGGCCGGGGACCGGGGAGCTGTTTTTT; CDR3: CASSFGGGPGTGELFF
length: 12; D: -; size: many; J: TRBJ1-2; V: TRBV12-3/TRBV12-4; DNA: TGTGCCAGCAGTACGGGAGGGGATGGCTACACCTTC; CDR3: CASSTGGDGYTF
length: 16; D: TRBD1; size: -; J: TRBJ1-1; V: TRBV7-3; DNA: TGTGCCAGCAGCCCGACCCGGACAGGGGGCAGGACTGAAGCTTTCTTT; CDR3: CASSPTRTGGRTEAFF
length: 14; D: -; size: -; J: TRBJ1-5; V: TRBV6-1; DNA: TGTGCCAGCCGTGAGGCGGGGAGGGCCCAGCCCCAGCATTTT; CDR3: CASREAGRAQPQHF
length: 16; D: -; size: -; J: TRBJ1-3; V: TRBV6-1; DNA: TGTGCCAGCAGCCCCGAAGGTTACGGCTCTGGAAACACCATATATTTT; CDR3: CASSPEGYGSGNTIYF